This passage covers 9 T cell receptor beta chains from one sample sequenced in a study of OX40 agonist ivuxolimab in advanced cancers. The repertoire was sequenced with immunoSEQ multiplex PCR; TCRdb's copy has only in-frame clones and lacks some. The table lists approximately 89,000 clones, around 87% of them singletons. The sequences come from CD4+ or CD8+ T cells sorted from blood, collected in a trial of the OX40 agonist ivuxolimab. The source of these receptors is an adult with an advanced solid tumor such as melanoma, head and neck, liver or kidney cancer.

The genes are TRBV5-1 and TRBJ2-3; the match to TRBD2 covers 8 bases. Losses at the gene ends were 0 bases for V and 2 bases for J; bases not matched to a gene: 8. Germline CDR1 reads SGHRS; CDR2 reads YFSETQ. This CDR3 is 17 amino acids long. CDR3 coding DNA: TGCGCCAGCAGCTTGGCCGCCGGGGGGGTATCCACAGATACGCAGTATTTT. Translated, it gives CASSLAAGGVSTDTQYF.

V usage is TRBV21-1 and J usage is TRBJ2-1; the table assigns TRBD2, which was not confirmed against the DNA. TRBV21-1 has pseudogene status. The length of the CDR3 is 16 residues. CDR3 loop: CASSKEGGLAHNEQFF. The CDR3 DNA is TGTGCCAGCAGCAAGGAAGGAGGACTCGCGCACAATGAGCAGTTCTTC.

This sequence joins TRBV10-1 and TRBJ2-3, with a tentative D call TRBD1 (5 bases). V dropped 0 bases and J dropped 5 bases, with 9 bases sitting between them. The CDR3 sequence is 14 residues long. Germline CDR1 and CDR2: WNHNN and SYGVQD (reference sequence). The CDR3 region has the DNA TGCGCCAGCAGTGAGTCCAGGGTCAGAGATACGCAGTATTTT. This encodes CASSESRVRDTQYF.

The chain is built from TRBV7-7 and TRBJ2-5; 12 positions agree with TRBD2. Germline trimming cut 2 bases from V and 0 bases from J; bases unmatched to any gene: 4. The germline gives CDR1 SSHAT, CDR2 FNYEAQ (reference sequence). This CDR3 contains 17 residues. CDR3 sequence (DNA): TGTGCCAGCAGCTTAAGACTAGCGGGGGCGAACCAAGAGACCCAGTACTTC. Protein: CASSLRLAGANQETQYF. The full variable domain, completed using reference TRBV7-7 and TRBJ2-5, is GAGVSQSPRYKVTKRGQDVTLRCDPISSHATLYWYQQALGQGPEFLTYFNYEAQPDKSGLPSDRFSAERPEGSISTLTIQRTEQRDSAMYRCASSLRLAGANQETQYFGPGTRLLVL.

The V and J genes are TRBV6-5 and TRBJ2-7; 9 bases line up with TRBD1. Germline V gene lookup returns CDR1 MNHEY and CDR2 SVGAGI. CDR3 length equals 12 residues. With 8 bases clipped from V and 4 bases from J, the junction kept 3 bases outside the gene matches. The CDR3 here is CASADRGYEQYF. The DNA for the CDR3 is TGTGCCAGCGCCGACAGGGGGTACGAGCAGTACTTC.

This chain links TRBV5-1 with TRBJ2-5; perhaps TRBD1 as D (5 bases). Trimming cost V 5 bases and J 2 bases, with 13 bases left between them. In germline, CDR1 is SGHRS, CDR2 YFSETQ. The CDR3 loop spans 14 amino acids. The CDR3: CASRQVPAQETQYF. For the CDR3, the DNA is TGCGCCAGCAGACAGGTTCCCGCTCAAGAGACCCAGTACTTC. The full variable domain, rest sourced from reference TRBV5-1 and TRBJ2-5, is KAGVTQTPRYLIKTRGQQVTLSCSPISGHRSVSWYQQTPGQGLQFLFEYFSETQRNKGNFPGRFSGRQFSNSRSEMNVSTLELGDSALYLCASRQVPAQETQYFGPGTRLLVL.

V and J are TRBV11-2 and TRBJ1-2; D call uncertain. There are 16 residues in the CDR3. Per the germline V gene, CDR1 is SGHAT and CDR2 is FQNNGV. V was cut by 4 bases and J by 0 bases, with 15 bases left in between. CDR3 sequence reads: CASSSYEGSTNYGYTF. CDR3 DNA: TGTGCCAGCAGCTCCTATGAGGGCAGTACTAACTATGGCTACACCTTC. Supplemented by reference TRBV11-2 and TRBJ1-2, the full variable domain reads EAGVAQSPRYKIIEKRQSVAFWCNPISGHATLYWYQQILGQGPKLLIQFQNNGVVDDSQLPKDRFSAERLKGVDSTLKIQPAKLEDSAVYLCASSSYEGSTNYGYTFGSGTRLTVV.

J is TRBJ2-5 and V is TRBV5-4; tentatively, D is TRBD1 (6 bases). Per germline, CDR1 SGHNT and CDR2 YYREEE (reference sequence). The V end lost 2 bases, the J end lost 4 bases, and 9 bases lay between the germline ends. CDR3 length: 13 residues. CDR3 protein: CASSLQGRETQYF. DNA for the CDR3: TGTGCCAGCAGCTTACAGGGAAGAGAGACCCAGTACTTC. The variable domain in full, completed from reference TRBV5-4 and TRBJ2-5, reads ETGVTQSPTHLIKTRGQQVTLRCSSQSGHNTVSWYQQALGQGPQFIFQYYREEENGRGNFPPRFSGLQFPNYSSELNVNALELDDSALYLCASSLQGRETQYFGPGTRLLVL.

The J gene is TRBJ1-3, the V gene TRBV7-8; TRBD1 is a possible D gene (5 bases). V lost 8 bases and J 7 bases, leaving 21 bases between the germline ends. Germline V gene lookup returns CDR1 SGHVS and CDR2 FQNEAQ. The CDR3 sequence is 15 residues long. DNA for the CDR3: TGTGCCAGCGGCACCCCCAGGGAGGGGACGAACACCATATATTTT. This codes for CASGTPREGTNTIYF.